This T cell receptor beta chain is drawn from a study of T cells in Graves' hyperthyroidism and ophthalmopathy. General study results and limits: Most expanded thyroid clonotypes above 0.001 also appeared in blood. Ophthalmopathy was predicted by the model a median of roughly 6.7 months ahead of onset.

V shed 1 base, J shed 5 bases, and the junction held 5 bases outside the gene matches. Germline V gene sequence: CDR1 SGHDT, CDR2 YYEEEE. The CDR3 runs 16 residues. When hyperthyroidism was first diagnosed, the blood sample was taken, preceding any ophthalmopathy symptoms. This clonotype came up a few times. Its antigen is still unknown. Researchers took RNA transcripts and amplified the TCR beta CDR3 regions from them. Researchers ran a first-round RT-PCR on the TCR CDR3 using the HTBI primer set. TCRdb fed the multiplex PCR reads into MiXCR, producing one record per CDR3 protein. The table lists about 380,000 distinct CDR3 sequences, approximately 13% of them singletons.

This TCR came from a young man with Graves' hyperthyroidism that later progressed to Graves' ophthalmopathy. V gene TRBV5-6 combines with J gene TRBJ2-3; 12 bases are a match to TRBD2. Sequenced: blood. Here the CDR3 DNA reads TGTGCCAGCAGCTTGTTGCTAGCGGGGGGGCAAGATACGCAGTATTTT. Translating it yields CASSLLLAGGQDTQYF.